The text below deals with one T cell receptor (beta chain). Its specificity is not known. CDR1 and CDR2 (germline): SGHNT, YYREEE (reference sequence). The CDR3 is made up of 14 amino acids. V lost 5 bases and J 2 bases, leaving 13 bases between the germline ends. Vbeta (60) and Jbeta (13) primers were used in the PCR. TCRdb keeps only in-frame clones here, not all; method: immunoSEQ multiplex PCR. The table has hundreds of thousands of clones, roughly 78% seen once. This entry comes from a study of cytomegalovirus exposure and HLA in healthy donors. Findings of the study overall: Published work reported that the classifier diagnosed cytomegalovirus status with high specificity and sensitivity. TRBV6-2, TRBV6-3 and other indistinguishable V segments were excluded. TCR sequences were mostly rare, though some public TCRs occurred in many donors.

The TCR originated in a boy aged 5-17 years in good health and CMV-seronegative. Sequencing input: PBMCs. This chain connects TRBV5-4 to TRBJ1-2; D is unresolved. The CDR3 DNA reads TGTGCCAGCAGAGGTGGACTTGGGAACTATGGCTACACCTTC. This encodes CASRGGLGNYGYTF. The whole variable domain, filled in from reference TRBV5-4 and TRBJ1-2, reads ETGVTQSPTHLIKTRGQQVTLRCSSQSGHNTVSWYQQALGQGPQFIFQYYREEENGRGNFPPRFSGLQFPNYSSELNVNALELDDSALYLCASRGGLGNYGYTFGSGTRLTVV.